Given below is one T cell receptor beta chain in context. In its sample, this clonotype was seen many times. There is no known antigen for this receptor. No per-base quality is available; no much larger clone lies one base away. A library made for alpha chains picked up this beta chain off target, so its size means little. The time point label corresponds to: sample taken at primary tumor resection. The donors were 70 or so patients from the lung TRACERx cohort who had early-stage, untreated non-small cell lung cancer. TCR sequencing used whole RNA extracted from tumor and nontumor lung tissue, or from cryopreserved PBMC samples, without cell sorting. A patient was chosen for TCR sequencing only when enough RNA was available from at least two tumor regions. Before being selected, tumor and adjacent nontumor lung specimens were reviewed by a lung pathologist. Receptor amplification or capture employed 5' RACE. This sample was sequenced with a NextSeq 500. To allow correction of PCR and sequencing errors, the TCR library protocol tagged every TCR cDNA molecule with a unique molecular identifier. The original pipeline was this. TCR identification, UMI-based error correction and CDR3 extraction were all carried out with Decombinator tools. Expanded TCRs were defined as those above a frequency of 2 per 1,000, corresponding to the top 1% of the tumor frequency distribution. Expanded tumor TCRs statistically deemed absent (corrected P<0.05) from at least one tumor region were classed as regional, and all other expanded tumor TCRs were classed as ubiquitous. Rényi diversity was computed with the R vegan package after subsampling each repertoire 100 times to 5,000 TCRs. CDR3 similarity networks were built from amino acid triplet string-kernel similarity, with CDR3s being connected when pairwise similarity was above 0.82. TCRdb reprocessing: public reads trimmed at Q25 with fastp, clones called with MiXCR, in-frame beta chains kept. Rows merge per CDR3 protein into single entries with the most common DNA and genes. The V and J calls and clone size are TCRdb's, not the authors'. The sample records about 6,800 distinct CDR3 sequences, 14% of which are singletons. Approximately 9.8% of the sample comes from the top ten.

The sample originates from a study of spatial heterogeneity in lung cancer (dated by TCRdb to about 2019). Describing the broader study: Beta-chain transcripts were consistently detected in greater numbers than alpha-chain transcripts, which likely reflected higher beta-chain transcript abundance. In tumor regions, TCR transcript counts showed a strong correlation with a T cell transcriptional module score derived from matched bulk RNA-seq. In the raw uncorrected reads, each unique combination of TCR and UMI appeared more than ten times on average. In non-small cell lung cancer, the study quantitatively compared TCR alpha and beta repertoires across several tumor regions, matched nontumor lung, and blood. Nonsynonymous mutation counts, determined by whole-exome sequencing of tumor tissue, were related to features of the TCR repertoire. At surgery, both alpha and beta chains were TCR-sequenced in roughly 200 tumor regions, 63 to 65 matched nontumor lung samples and around 50 PBMC samples. The paper as a whole reports these results and caveats: TCR-seq coverage of tumor T cells was estimated to be only 6% to 7.5% for alpha chains and more than 11% for beta chains. The tumor nonsynonymous mutation count correlated with the number of expanded alpha and beta TCRs within the tumor. Confirming at a functional level the hypothesis that regional TCRs recognize regional mutations was considered to require additional single-cell paired TCR alpha and beta sequencing. The count of ubiquitous expanded TCRs correlated with the count of ubiquitous nonsynonymous mutations, and the count of regional expanded TCRs correlated with the count of regional nonsynonymous mutations.

The TCR comes from a male donor with early-stage non-small cell lung cancer. Sequencing used lung tumor tissue, obtained at surgery.

The DNA sequence is TGCAGTGCGCCAACCGGGCTCCTTGGTTCACCCCTCCACTTT. Translated, it gives CSAPTGLLGSPLHF. This receptor chain uses TRBV20-1 and TRBJ1-6; the D gene cannot be resolved reliably. Trimming takes 6 bases from V and 9 bases from J, and the germline ends sit 18 bases apart. The germline V gene (reference sequence) yields DFQATT for CDR1 and SNEGSKA for CDR2. From the cysteine up to the phenylalanine, the CDR3 has a length of 14 residues. Only the CDR3 DNA stays, 42 bases, in frame from base 1.